The TCR beta chain described here comes from a study of blood T cell repertoires in COVID-19. Turning to the study itself: Sites in the United States, Italy and Spain provided acute and convalescent COVID-19 samples.

Clinical history as reported by participants underpinned cohort assignment. The CDR3 length is 17 residues. With 5 bases clipped from V and 8 bases from J, the junction kept 15 bases outside the gene matches. The V gene's germline CDR1 is SGHTA and CDR2 FQGTGA. Authors' data handling: Estimation of nucleated cell counts relied on the amplification of reference gene primers. Measured with immunoSEQ multiplex PCR; TCRdb has only the in-frame clones, and not every one. For V, J and clone size, that table is used; D and trimming come from the DNA. This table has about 240,000 clones, approximately 86% appearing once.

The chain recombines TRBV7-3 with TRBJ2-1; 10 bases are a match to TRBD2. Sequences were obtained from PBMCs or T cells enriched from blood (not recorded which). This sequence originates from a woman aged 40 to 55 with acute COVID-19. CDR3 in DNA: TGTGCCAGCAGCCCCTCGCCAGCGGGAGGGGGAGCGGATGAGCAGTTCTTC. It is translated as CASSPSPAGGGADEQFF.